These 23 T cell receptor beta chains originate from one sample sequenced in a study of T cell responses to AZD1222 COVID-19 vaccine. Using immunoSEQ multiplex PCR, the repertoire was profiled, and TCRdb retains in-frame clones only, with some absent. The sample lists approximately 120,000 clones, nearly 95% occurring once. This specimen was peripheral blood, taken on day 0 of AZD1222 vaccination. The receptors stem from an adult in good health.

The CDR3 nucleotides read TGTGCCACCAGCAGAGTCGGGGGGGCGACTGAAGCTTTCTTT. It codes for CATSRVGGATEAFF. The V and J genes are TRBV15 and TRBJ1-1, with D possibly TRBD1 on 6 matching bases. Germline V gives CDR1 LNHNV, CDR2 YYDKDF (reference sequence). V was cut by 1 base and J by 5 bases, with 11 bases left in between. The CDR3 contains 14 residues.

The table lists this clone with a count of one. The chain couples TRBV6-1 to TRBJ2-1; no firm D call. CDR1 and CDR2 from the germline V gene are MNHNS and SASEGT. Between the trimmed V and J ends, which lost 2 bases and 15 bases, there was a span of 14 bases. The CDR3 is 12 amino acids. In DNA form, the CDR3 reads TGTGCCAGCAGTGAATTTGGCAGAATTTCGTTCTTC. Translating it yields CASSEFGRISFF.

The chain employs TRBV30 and TRBJ1-2; 12 bases map to TRBD1. V gave up 4 bases and J gave up 5 bases; unmatched junction bases: 5. The germline CDR1 and CDR2 sequences are GTSNPN and SVGIG (reference sequence). CDR3 length: 14 amino acids. CDR3 residues: CAWTRDRGPYGYTF. The CDR3 nucleotides are TGTGCCTGGACTAGGGACAGGGGGCCTTATGGCTACACCTTC.

The CDR3 sequence is CASSPRGASNEKLFF. The CDR3 DNA sequence: TGTGCCAGCAGCCCCCGGGGGGCGTCTAATGAAAAACTGTTTTTT. The gene calls are TRBV6-5 and TRBJ1-4, with TRBD1 as a possible D gene (6 bases). V lost 6 bases to trimming and J lost 3 bases, with 14 bases between them. Germline V gene data show CDR1 as MNHEY and CDR2 as SVGAGI. CDR3 length: 15 amino acids.

The genes are TRBV12-3 or TRBV12-4 and TRBJ2-1; D remains ambiguous. This CDR3 contains 12 residues. The V and J ends lost 3 bases and 11 bases respectively, with 11 bases between them. The CDR3 sequence: CASSFQLQKQFF. The CDR3 nucleotides read TGTGCCAGCAGTTTTCAGCTTCAAAAGCAGTTCTTC.

The V gene is TRBV9, the J gene TRBJ2-1; D might be TRBD1 (6 bases). CDR3 length: 14 residues. Trimming shortened V by 2 bases and J by 2 bases, and 8 bases separated the two germline ends. Germline V gene lookup returns CDR1 SGDLS and CDR2 YYNGEE. CDR3 sequence (DNA): TGTGCCAGCAGCGTCGGACAGCCCTACAATGAGCAGTTCTTC. Protein: CASSVGQPYNEQFF.

This clone was seen a single time. The chain employs TRBV18 and TRBJ1-3; D unclear. Germline values: CDR1 KGHSH, CDR2 LQKENI. The CDR3 is 15 amino acids. The V gene lost 3 bases and the J gene lost 4 bases, with 13 bases spanning the gap. The CDR3 reads CASSPQSDTGNTIYF. The DNA of the CDR3 is TGTGCCAGCTCACCCCAAAGCGACACGGGAAACACCATATATTTT.

The genes are TRBV5-1 and TRBJ1-6, with D tentatively TRBD1 (6 bases). CDR3 length equals 15 residues. Germline values: CDR1 SGHRS, CDR2 YFSETQ. The germline V and J ends were trimmed by 4 bases and 10 bases, with 18 bases remaining between them. CDR3 DNA: TGCGCCAGCAGCGGCGGACAGTCCTTAGGATCACCCCTCCACTTT. Translation gives CASSGGQSLGSPLHF. Full variable domain (remainder filled in from reference TRBV5-1 and TRBJ1-6): KAGVTQTPRYLIKTRGQQVTLSCSPISGHRSVSWYQQTPGQGLQFLFEYFSETQRNKGNFPGRFSGRQFSNSRSEMNVSTLELGDSALYLCASSGGQSLGSPLHFGNGTRLTVT.

This clone was seen just once. This sequence joins TRBV10-3 and TRBJ2-1; tentative D call: TRBD1 (5 bases). This CDR3 has 16 amino acids. V was cut by 2 bases and J by 0 bases, with 11 bases left in between. CDR1 and CDR2 from the germline V gene are ENHRY and SYGVKD. The CDR3 protein is CAISEHPDSSYNEQFF. The CDR3 DNA sequence: TGTGCCATCAGTGAGCACCCAGACAGCTCCTACAATGAGCAGTTCTTC.

V and J are TRBV7-2 and TRBJ1-5; 9 bases fit TRBD1. Germline V gives CDR1 SGHTA, CDR2 FQGNSA. CDR3 size: 15 residues. Germline trimming cut 7 bases from V and 3 bases from J; bases unmatched to any gene: 7. The CDR3 DNA reads TGTGCCAGCAACATAGGGACAGGGAACAATCAGCCCCAGCATTTT. This sequence encodes CASNIGTGNNQPQHF.

V gene TRBV10-1 combines with J gene TRBJ2-3, with TRBD2 identical over 10 bases. The germline gives CDR1 WNHNN, CDR2 SYGVQD (reference sequence). The CDR3 runs 15 residues. With 2 bases clipped from V and 5 bases from J, the junction kept 4 bases outside the gene matches. CDR3 DNA sequence: TGCGCCAGCAGTGAGCAGCGGGGGGGCGTAGATACGCAGTATTTT. Amino acids: CASSEQRGGVDTQYF.

This clone has a handful of counts. The V call is TRBV5-1, the J call TRBJ2-7; no firm D call. CDR3 length: 10 residues. V lost 5 bases, J lost 2 bases, and 2 bases lay in between. From germline, CDR1 is SGHRS and CDR2 YFSETQ. The CDR3 reads CASRPYEQYF. DNA of the CDR3: TGCGCCAGCAGGCCCTACGAGCAGTACTTC. The entire variable domain, with the rest obtained from reference TRBV5-1 and TRBJ2-7, is as follows: KAGVTQTPRYLIKTRGQQVTLSCSPISGHRSVSWYQQTPGQGLQFLFEYFSETQRNKGNFPGRFSGRQFSNSRSEMNVSTLELGDSALYLCASRPYEQYFGPGTRLTVT.

The chain links TRBV11-3 to TRBJ2-1; the D is unclear. Germline V gives CDR1 SGHNT, CDR2 YENEEA. This CDR3 has 13 amino acids. V shed 5 bases and J shed 2 bases, with 7 bases lying between them. CDR3 sequence reads: CASSPSPYNEQFF. The CDR3 coding sequence is TGTGCCAGCAGCCCCTCACCCTACAATGAGCAGTTCTTC.

The chain combines TRBV4-2 with TRBJ2-5, with 7 positions matching TRBD2. V dropped 4 bases and J dropped 4; count of bases not matched to a gene: 9. The germline gives CDR1 LGHNA, CDR2 YNFKEQ. This CDR3 is 15 amino acids long. The CDR3 DNA reads TGTGCCAGCAGCCCCGGCGCGGGGGAGGCAGAGACCCAGTACTTC. Its translation is CASSPGAGEAETQYF.

The V call is TRBV27, the J call TRBJ1-5; 9 bases agree with TRBD1. CDR1 and CDR2 (germline): MNHEY, SMNVEV (reference sequence). V gave up 5 bases and J gave up 0 bases; unmatched junction bases: 11. The CDR3 consists of 18 residues. The CDR3 DNA follows: TGTGCCAGCAGTCGCTACTTTACAGGGGGCGATAGCAATCAGCCCCAGCATTTT. Amino acids: CASSRYFTGGDSNQPQHF.

The rearrangement joins TRBV6-4 to TRBJ2-3; weak D call: TRBD1 (6 bases). Germline V gene data show CDR1 as MRHNA and CDR2 as SNTAGT. This CDR3 is built from 15 residues. V lost 2 bases to trimming and J lost 2 bases, with 11 bases between them. CDR3 sequence reads: CASSDGRGNTDTQYF. In DNA form, the CDR3 reads TGTGCCAGCAGTGACGGCAGGGGAAACACAGATACGCAGTATTTT.

V usage is TRBV6-5 and J usage is TRBJ1-1, with 8 nucleotides matching TRBD1. J was trimmed by 6 bases and V by 6 bases; bases with no gene match: 9. This CDR3 comprises 14 residues. Germline V lookup: CDR1 MNHEY, CDR2 SVGAGI. The CDR3 bases are TGTGCCAGCAGACACCCCGGACAGGGAGCTGAAGCTTTCTTT. Translation: CASRHPGQGAEAFF.

The chain is built from TRBV6-5 and TRBJ1-6; unclear D gene. CDR3 length equals 14 residues. Trimming removed 0 bases from V and 8 bases from J, with 8 bases in between. Germline CDR1 MNHEY, CDR2 SVGAGI. The DNA of the CDR3 is TGTGCCAGCAGTTACTCGATCCGGGATTCACCCCTCCACTTT. This encodes CASSYSIRDSPLHF.

In nucleotides, the CDR3 is TGCAGCGTTGTAGGCAACTCCATGAACACTGAAGCTTTCTTT. Its translation is CSVVGNSMNTEAFF. The V gene is TRBV29-1, the J gene TRBJ1-1; D is undetermined. Germline V gene sequence: CDR1 SQVTM, CDR2 ANQGSEA. This CDR3 comprises 14 residues. Trimming removed 4 bases from V and 0 bases from J, with 12 bases in between. The full variable domain, in which reference TRBV29-1 and TRBJ1-1 provide the parts outside the CDR3, is SAVISQKPSRDICQRGTSLTIQCQVDSQVTMMFWYRQQPGQSLTLIATANQGSEATYESGFVIDKFPISRPNLTFSTLTVSNMSPEDSSIYLCSVVGNSMNTEAFFGQGTRLTVV.

The J gene is TRBJ1-5, the V gene TRBV5-5; D not certain. The V gene lost 2 bases and the J gene lost 1 base, with 19 bases spanning the gap. Germline V lookup: CDR1 SGHKS, CDR2 YYEKEE (reference sequence). The CDR3 has 18 amino acids. CDR3 DNA sequence: TGTGCCAGCAGCTTCTCGCCGGGCAGCCCATCAAGCAATCAGCCCCAGCATTTT. It codes for CASSFSPGSPSSNQPQHF.

The chain carries TRBV11-2 and TRBJ2-5; the D is unclear. V lost 2 bases and J lost 2, with 15 bases in between. The CDR3 runs 16 residues. Germline V gene lookup returns CDR1 SGHAT and CDR2 FQNNGV. CDR3 bases: TGTGCCAGCAGCTTAAGCATCCGACCCGTGCAAGAGACCCAGTACTTC. Residues: CASSLSIRPVQETQYF. Combining the CDR3 with reference TRBV11-2 and TRBJ2-5 gives the whole variable domain EAGVAQSPRYKIIEKRQSVAFWCNPISGHATLYWYQQILGQGPKLLIQFQNNGVVDDSQLPKDRFSAERLKGVDSTLKIQPAKLEDSAVYLCASSLSIRPVQETQYFGPGTRLLVL.

The rearrangement links TRBV7-2 to TRBJ2-7; a weak D match, TRBD2 (6 bases). The V and J ends lost 4 bases and 1 base respectively, with 14 bases between them. The CDR3 contains 15 residues. Germline assignment: CDR1 SGHTA and CDR2 FQGNSA. The CDR3 is CASSSESGESYEQYF. CDR3 DNA: TGTGCCAGCAGCTCAGAATCGGGGGAGTCCTACGAGCAGTACTTC.

This clone was picked up one time. The V and J genes are TRBV4-2 and TRBJ2-1; possibly TRBD2 for D (7 bases). V shed 0 bases and J shed 5 bases, with 14 bases lying between them. This CDR3 spans 16 amino acids. Germline V gene lookup returns CDR1 LGHNA and CDR2 YNFKEQ. In nucleotides, the CDR3 is TGTGCCAGCAGCCAAGATCTGGGGGGGGGCCACAATGAGCAGTTCTTC. It translates to CASSQDLGGGHNEQFF.